The 10 T cell receptor beta chains below come from one sample, sequenced in a study of Graves' ophthalmopathy and Graves' hyperthyroidism. RNA transcripts provided the template for amplifying TCR beta CDR3 regions. HTBI primers were employed in first-round RT-PCR, then a second-round multiplex PCR followed. TCRdb reprocessed the multiplex PCR reads via MiXCR and lists one record per CDR3 protein. The sample gives over a million distinct CDR3 sequences, less than 45% of which show up once; around 10% is in the top ten. The sample comprised peripheral blood or thyroid tissue (not recorded which). The receptors derive from an adult man with Graves' hyperthyroidism.

This clonotype was detected ten times or more. The gene calls are TRBV2 and TRBJ1-2, with D tentatively TRBD1 (6 bases). The CDR3 consists of 15 residues. Trimming removed 10 bases at V and 5 bases at J, with 23 bases between. Germline V CDR1 and CDR2: SNHLY, FYNNEI. Here the CDR3 reads CAIPSGTSFPYGYTF. CDR3 DNA sequence: TGTGCCATTCCATCCGGGACATCGTTTCCATATGGCTACACCTTC. The variable domain in full, with the rest retrieved from reference TRBV2 and TRBJ1-2, is EPEVTQTPSHQVTQMGQEVILRCVPISNHLYFYWYRQILGQKVEFLVSFYNNEISEKSEIFDDQFSVERPDGSNFTLKIRSTKLEDSAMYFCAIPSGTSFPYGYTFGSGTRLTVV.

The CDR3 is CSARQGLEKLFF. The CDR3 nucleotides read TGCAGTGCTAGACAGGGCCTTGAAAAACTGTTTTTT. The rearrangement uses TRBV20-1 and TRBJ1-4, with D tentatively TRBD1 (5 bases). Trimming shortened V by 2 bases and J by 7 bases, and 8 bases separated the two germline ends. CDR3 size: 12 residues. Germline values: CDR1 DFQATT, CDR2 SNEGSKA (reference sequence).

J is TRBJ1-1 and V is TRBV19; 7 nucleotides align to TRBD1. The length of the CDR3 is 12 residues. The ends lost 8 bases at V and 5 bases at J; junction bases unmatched: 5. Germline loops: CDR1 LNHDA, CDR2 SQIVND (reference sequence). As DNA, the CDR3 is TGTGCCAGTGGGCGACAGGGAACTGAAGCTTTCTTT. This gives the protein CASGRQGTEAFF.

Ten or more counts support this clonotype. The chain recombines TRBV7-3 with TRBJ2-6; the D call may be TRBD1 or TRBD2 (6 bases each). V was pared by 7 bases and J by 2 bases, with 15 bases between. The CDR3 spans 16 residues. Germline loops: CDR1 SGHTA, CDR2 FQGTGA. CDR3 coding DNA: TGTGCCAGCACTGTAACCGGGGGCACTGGGGCCAACGTCCTGACTTTC. This sequence encodes CASTVTGGTGANVLTF.

J is TRBJ1-4 and V is TRBV10-3; no reliable D call. The V gene lost 1 base and the J gene lost 11 bases, with 11 bases spanning the gap. There are 13 residues in the CDR3. Germline V CDR1 and CDR2: ENHRY, SYGVKD. The CDR3 sequence is CAISEWTSGKLFF. CDR3 nucleotides: TGTGCCATCAGTGAGTGGACTAGCGGGAAACTGTTTTTT.

This rearrangement joins TRBV7-6 to TRBJ2-1; a possible D gene is TRBD1 (5 bases). The CDR3 contains 15 residues. CDR1 and CDR2 (germline): SGHVS, FNYEAQ. V was pared by 5 bases and J by 8 bases, with 19 bases between. The CDR3 DNA sequence: TGTGCCAGCAGCACCAGGCCGGTGACAGCAGATGAGCAGTTCTTC. This gives the protein CASSTRPVTADEQFF.

This clonotype was found a few times. The chain carries TRBV4-3 and TRBJ2-5; no definite D call. V was clipped by 2 bases and J by 5 bases, with 12 bases between them. This CDR3 is 14 amino acids long. Looked up from germline, CDR1 is LGHNA and CDR2 is YSLEER. The CDR3 here is CASSQRGAGETQYF. CDR3 nucleotides: TGCGCCAGCAGCCAAAGAGGAGCTGGGGAGACCCAGTACTTC.

The CDR3 protein is CSARQGDQYF. The CDR3 nucleotides read TGCAGTGCAAGACAGGGCGATCAGTACTTC. The chain recombines TRBV20-1 with TRBJ2-7; 7 nucleotides agree with TRBD1. The CDR3 is 10 amino acids. V lost 6 bases, J lost 10 bases, and 6 bases stayed unmatched. Germline lookup yields CDR1 DFQATT and CDR2 SNEGSKA (reference sequence).

This clonotype was found many times. V gene TRBV9 combines with J gene TRBJ1-2; 10 positions match TRBD1. The J segment lost 3 bases and the V segment lost 4 bases, leaving 6 bases of the junction unmatched. The CDR3 is 15 residues long. Germline loops: CDR1 SGDLS, CDR2 YYNGEE. The CDR3 DNA is TGTGCCAGCAGCCGAGCTGGGACAGGGGACTATGGCTACACCTTC. Translation gives CASSRAGTGDYGYTF.

This clonotype was counted many times. This sequence joins TRBV20-1 and TRBJ2-7; perhaps TRBD2 as D (6 bases). Trimming left V 6 bases short and J 3 bases short, with 6 bases between. Germline V lookup: CDR1 DFQATT, CDR2 SNEGSKA (reference sequence). The CDR3 has 10 residues. CDR3 region: CSAGGYEQYF. CDR3 DNA sequence: TGCAGTGCGGGGGGCTACGAGCAGTACTTC.